A single sample is the source of the 22 T cell receptor beta chains below, sequenced in a study of blood T cell repertoires in COVID-19. The assay was immunoSEQ multiplex PCR, and TCRdb's table has in-frame clones only and misses some. The sample records about 200,000 clones, 80% to 90% being singletons. Material: peripheral blood. The receptors shown here come from a human donor with active or convalescent COVID-19. The donor label of this sample is uncertain.

This clone appeared a few times. The gene calls are TRBV6-1 and TRBJ2-1, with D perhaps matching TRBD2 (5 bases). There are 18 residues in the CDR3. Germline-derived CDR1 and CDR2 are MNHNS and SASEGT. The V end was cut by 3 bases, the J end by 7 bases, with 25 bases between. The CDR3 DNA reads TGTGCCAGCAGTGAGGGTTGGGGAGCGGCTTCACGCAGAAATGAGCAGTTCTTC. This gives the protein CASSEGWGAASRRNEQFF.

The chain carries TRBV27 and TRBJ2-7; D is ambiguous. In germline, CDR1 is MNHEY, CDR2 SMNVEV (reference sequence). Trimming shortened V by 7 bases and J by 0 bases, and 16 bases separated the two germline ends. This CDR3 region has 15 residues. CDR3: CASIASTRPSYEQYF. As DNA, the CDR3 is TGTGCCAGCATCGCGTCGACAAGGCCCTCCTACGAGCAGTACTTC.

The chain carries TRBV25-1 and TRBJ2-3, with 8 bases identical to TRBD2. This CDR3 spans 15 amino acids. V trimming: 2 bases; J trimming: 3 bases; junction bases outside the gene matches: 4. Germline V lookup: CDR1 MGHDK, CDR2 SYGVNS. The CDR3 bases are TGTGCCAGCAGTGAACTAGGCGGGGGGACAGATACGCAGTATTTT. Translating gives CASSELGGGTDTQYF.

The chain combines TRBV6-2 or TRBV6-3 with TRBJ2-7; D might be TRBD1 (6 bases). Trimming stripped 5 bases from V and 4 bases from J, with 18 bases between. CDR3 length: 15 residues. In germline, CDR1 is MNHEY, CDR2 SVGEGT. The CDR3 DNA reads TGTGCCAGCAGTCCGCAGAGGGGGATGGGGTACGAGCAGTACTTC. Translating it yields CASSPQRGMGYEQYF.

The CDR3 sequence: CASSPGLAGGYEQFF. In DNA, the CDR3 is TGTGCCAGCAGCCCAGGACTAGCGGGGGGGTATGAGCAGTTCTTC. The rearrangement joins TRBV7-2 to TRBJ2-1; TRBD2 aligns across 15 bases. This CDR3 spans 15 amino acids. The V gene's germline CDR1 is SGHTA and CDR2 FQGNSA. V was clipped by 5 bases and J by 8 bases; unmatched bases: 4.

V gene TRBV13 combines with J gene TRBJ2-2; 15 bases are a match to TRBD2. In germline, CDR1 is PRHDT, CDR2 FYEKMQ (reference sequence). CDR3 size: 21 residues. J lost 2 bases, V lost 5 bases, and 15 bases had no gene match. The CDR3 DNA sequence: TGTGCCAGCAGCACAACCGGGACTAGCGGGGGGCGATTTTTTAACACCGGGGAGCTGTTTTTT. Translation gives CASSTTGTSGGRFFNTGELFF.

The chain combines TRBV12-3 or TRBV12-4 with TRBJ2-1, with TRBD2 matching 7 bases. This CDR3 spans 11 amino acids. Here the CDR3 DNA reads TGTGATGCGGGGGTGTACAATGAGCAGTTCTTC. Encoded protein: CDAGVYNEQFF.

The chain links TRBV19 to TRBJ1-1; D is ambiguous. Germline V gene lookup returns CDR1 LNHDA and CDR2 SQIVND (reference sequence). Trimming left V 4 bases short and J 5 bases short, with 14 bases between. The CDR3 covers 14 residues. CDR3 residues: CASSTDWGGTEAFF. The CDR3 coding sequence is TGTGCCAGTAGTACGGACTGGGGAGGGACTGAAGCTTTCTTT.

This chain connects TRBV9 to TRBJ2-3, with TRBD2 matching over 11 bases. The ends lost 3 bases at V and 3 bases at J; junction bases unmatched: 3. The CDR3 runs 15 residues. Germline CDR1 reads SGDLS; CDR2 reads YYNGEE. The CDR3 nucleotides are TGTGCCAGCAGCGAACTAGCGGGAGAGACAGATACGCAGTATTTT. This translates into CASSELAGETDTQYF.

The V call is TRBV24-1, the J call TRBJ2-7, with 14 bases identical to TRBD2. The germline CDR1 and CDR2 sequences are KGHDR and SFDVKD. This CDR3 is built from 17 residues. V shed 3 bases and J 6 bases; nucleotides not matched to a gene: 9. This CDR3 is CATSDAGTSGRVGEQYF. The CDR3 DNA is TGTGCCACCAGTGATGCTGGGACTAGCGGGAGAGTGGGCGAGCAGTACTTC.

The chain links TRBV13 to TRBJ2-5, with D possibly being TRBD1 (5 bases). The length of the CDR3 is 14 residues. Trimming took off 6 bases at V and 2 bases at J, with 13 bases between the two ends. The V gene's germline CDR1 is PRHDT and CDR2 FYEKMQ (reference sequence). CDR3 in DNA: TGTGCCAGCAGTTCCGTGACAGTGCAAGAGACCCAGTACTTC. Protein sequence: CASSSVTVQETQYF. Drawing the rest from reference TRBV13 and TRBJ2-5, the complete variable domain is AAGVIQSPRHLIKEKRETATLKCYPIPRHDTVYWYQQGPGQDPQFLISFYEKMQSDKGSIPDRFSAQQFSDYHSELNMSSLELGDSALYFCASSSVTVQETQYFGPGTRLLVL.

This chain connects TRBV11-2 to TRBJ2-5; D is possibly TRBD1 (6 bases). Trimming pared 7 bases from V and 5 bases from J, leaving 14 bases between. CDR1 is SGHAT and CDR2 is FQNNGV in the germline V gene. The CDR3 extends over 13 amino acids. The CDR3 region is CASNLGARETQYF. CDR3 nucleotides: TGTGCCAGCAACCTGGGGGCGCGGGAGACCCAGTACTTC.

This chain connects TRBV4-2 to TRBJ1-5; 7 bases are a match to TRBD1. The CDR3 spans 15 residues. The J segment lost 5 bases and the V segment lost 4 bases, leaving 8 bases of the junction unmatched. CDR1 is LGHNA, CDR2 YNFKEQ, per germline. CDR3 nucleotide sequence: TGTGCCAGCAGCCCCCGAACAGGGGAATATCAGCCCCAGCATTTT. It is translated as CASSPRTGEYQPQHF.

A single count supports this clone. J is TRBJ2-7 and V is TRBV6-2 or TRBV6-3; possibly TRBD1 for D (5 bases). V lost 4 bases, J lost 6 bases, and 13 bases lay in between. The CDR3 consists of 13 residues. Germline CDR1 and CDR2: MNHEY and SVGEGT. CDR3 coding DNA: TGTGCCAGCAGTTTCACCGGAAGGGGCGAGCAGTACTTC. Translation gives CASSFTGRGEQYF.

The chain is built from TRBV10-2 and TRBJ1-3, with D maybe TRBD1 (6 bases). The CDR3 covers 14 residues. Trimming removed 6 bases from V and 2 bases from J, with 11 bases in between. CDR1 is WSHSY, CDR2 SAAADI, per germline. The CDR3, as DNA: TGCGCCAGCAGGATAACAGGGACTGGAAACACCATATATTTT. Translating gives CASRITGTGNTIYF.

This sequence joins TRBV7-9 and TRBJ1-1; tentative D call: TRBD1 (6 bases). Trimming took 4 bases from V and 0 from J, leaving 18 bases between them. The CDR3 length is 17 residues. Germline CDR1 is SEHNR and CDR2 is FQNEAQ (reference sequence). The CDR3 loop reads CASSSWSGGRMNTEAFF. In nucleotides, the CDR3 is TGTGCCAGCAGCTCTTGGTCGGGGGGGCGGATGAACACTGAAGCTTTCTTT.

The genes are TRBV28 and TRBJ1-3, with D possibly matching TRBD1 (6 bases). Trimming shortened V by 7 bases and J by 0 bases, and 22 bases separated the two germline ends. CDR3 length: 18 residues. The germline V gene encodes CDR1 MDHEN and CDR2 SYDVKM. Here the CDR3 reads CASKDWETGPYSGNTIYF. CDR3 sequence (DNA): TGTGCCAGCAAGGACTGGGAGACAGGACCTTACTCTGGAAACACCATATATTTT.

The chain links TRBV5-4 to TRBJ2-7, with D possibly being TRBD2 (6 bases). The CDR3 extends over 13 amino acids. The germline gives CDR1 SGHNT, CDR2 YYREEE (reference sequence). V lost 4 bases, J lost 2 bases, and 10 bases lay in between. The CDR3 bases are TGTGCCAGCAGCCCGACTAGTCCCTACGAGCAGTACTTC. It translates to CASSPTSPYEQYF.

The chain combines TRBV7-9 with TRBJ2-5; 9 nucleotides agree with TRBD2. V gave up 2 bases and J gave up 5 bases; unmatched junction bases: 3. CDR1 is SEHNR, CDR2 FQNEAQ, per germline (reference sequence). The CDR3 is made up of 14 amino acids. The chain's CDR3 is CASSLPSGIETQYF. CDR3 nucleotide sequence: TGTGCCAGCAGCTTACCTAGCGGGATCGAGACCCAGTACTTC. Supplemented by reference TRBV7-9 and TRBJ2-5, the full variable domain reads DTGVSQNPRHKITKRGQNVTFRCDPISEHNRLYWYRQTLGQGPEFLTYFQNEAQLEKSRLLSDRFSAERPKGSFSTLEIQRTEQGDSAMYLCASSLPSGIETQYFGPGTRLLVL.

The chain combines TRBV4-1 with TRBJ1-2; weak D call: TRBD1 (6 bases). CDR3 length equals 15 residues. Trimming removed 5 bases at V and 0 bases at J, with 13 bases between. Germline CDR1 reads MGHRA; CDR2 reads YSYEKL. The CDR3 bases are TGCGCCAGCAGCACCCGGACAGCAACTAACTATGGCTACACCTTC. Protein: CASSTRTATNYGYTF.

The chain carries TRBV7-9 and TRBJ2-7; possibly TRBD1 for D (6 bases). The CDR3 loop spans 15 amino acids. V was trimmed by 7 bases and J by 4 bases, leaving 20 bases between them. Per germline, CDR1 SEHNR and CDR2 FQNEAQ (reference sequence). CDR3 protein: CASNSLTGRSYEQYF. Here the CDR3 DNA reads TGTGCCAGCAACTCATTAACAGGGAGATCATACGAGCAGTACTTC.

This clone was found a few times. The genes are TRBV9 and TRBJ1-6; TRBD1 might be the D (6 bases). This CDR3 comprises 17 residues. V was shortened by 3 bases and J by 0 bases, with 13 bases between the two germline ends. Per germline, CDR1 SGDLS and CDR2 YYNGEE. CDR3 sequence reads: CASSGAGASSYNSPLHF. CDR3 nucleotides: TGTGCCAGCAGCGGGGCAGGGGCCAGCTCCTATAATTCACCCCTCCACTTT. Variable domain in full (rest from reference TRBV9 and TRBJ1-6): DSGVTQTPKHLITATGQRVTLRCSPRSGDLSVYWYQQSLDQGLQFLIQYYNGEERAKGNILERFSAQQFPDLHSELNLSSLELGDSALYFCASSGAGASSYNSPLHFGNGTRLTVT.